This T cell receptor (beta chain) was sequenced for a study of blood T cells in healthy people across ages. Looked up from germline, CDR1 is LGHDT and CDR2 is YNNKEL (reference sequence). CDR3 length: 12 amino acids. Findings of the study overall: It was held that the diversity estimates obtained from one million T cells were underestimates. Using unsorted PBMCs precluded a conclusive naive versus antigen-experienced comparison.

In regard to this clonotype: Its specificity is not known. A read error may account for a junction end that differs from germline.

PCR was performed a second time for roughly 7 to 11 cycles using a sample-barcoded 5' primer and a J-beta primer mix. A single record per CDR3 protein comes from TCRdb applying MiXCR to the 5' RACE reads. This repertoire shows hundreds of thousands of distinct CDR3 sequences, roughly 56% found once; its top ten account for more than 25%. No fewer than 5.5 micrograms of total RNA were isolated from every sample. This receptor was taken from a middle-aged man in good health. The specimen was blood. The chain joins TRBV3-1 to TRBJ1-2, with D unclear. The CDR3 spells CASSKDPGGYTF. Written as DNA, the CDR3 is TGTGCCAGCAGCAAAGACCCGGGTGGCTACACCTTC.